The 26 T cell receptor beta chains below come from one sample, sequenced in a study of monozygotic twins with inflammatory bowel disease. One entry per CDR3 protein, without DNA, is what TCRdb gives after re-calling the 5' RACE reads. The table lists about 300,000 distinct CDR3 sequences. Sequenced sample: blood. These receptors all stem from a human donor with ulcerative colitis or Crohn's disease, or a healthy co-twin of an affected twin (not recorded which).

The chain employs TRBV5-1 and TRBJ1-1. The CDR3 is 15 amino acids. CDR1 and CDR2 (germline): SGHRS, YFSETQ. The chain's CDR3 is CASSVSGVRGTEAFF.

The chain carries TRBV29-1 and TRBJ1-6. CDR3 length equals 12 residues. Germline assignment: CDR1 SQVTM and CDR2 ANQGSEA. The CDR3 sequence is CSVGNSNSPLHF.

This chain joins TRBV12-3 or TRBV12-4 and TRBJ2-7; TCRdb gives TRBD2 as the D gene, but with no DNA this cannot be confirmed. There are 16 residues in the CDR3. The CDR3 protein is CASSFGSGRLSYEQYF.

This chain uses TRBV7-2 with TRBJ2-7; the D call from TCRdb, TRBD2, cannot be confirmed without DNA. The CDR3 totals 15 residues. Germline CDR1 reads SGHTA; CDR2 reads FQGNSA. The CDR3 protein is CASSAQRGLAGEQYF.

V is TRBV15 and J is TRBJ2-1. CDR1 is LNHNV, CDR2 YYDKDF, per germline (reference sequence). The CDR3 loop spans 12 amino acids. The chain's CDR3 is CATSREVDEQFF.

The chain couples TRBV29-1 to TRBJ2-1; the D gene TCRdb calls, TRBD2, cannot be checked with no DNA. CDR1 SQVTM and CDR2 ANQGSEA come from the germline V gene. The CDR3 has 12 residues. The CDR3 reads CSVRTSGNEQFF.

The chain carries TRBV19 and TRBJ2-5; the D call from TCRdb, TRBD1, cannot be confirmed without DNA. The CDR3 totals 13 residues. Germline assignment: CDR1 LNHDA and CDR2 SQIVND (reference sequence). CDR3: CASRRQGQETQYF.

The chain uses TRBV6-2 or TRBV6-3 and TRBJ2-7. The CDR3 is 14 amino acids. The V gene's germline CDR1 is MNHEY and CDR2 SVGEGT. The CDR3 reads CASSYLGKQYEQYF.

CDR3 protein: CASSRQGTQPQHF. The V gene is TRBV6-5, the J gene TRBJ1-5; TCRdb's D call of TRBD1 is untestable without DNA. The CDR3 contains 13 residues. The germline gives CDR1 MNHEY, CDR2 SVGAGI.

The rearrangement links TRBV10-2 to TRBJ1-2; the TCRdb D gene call, TRBD1, has no DNA to confirm it. CDR1 WSHSY and CDR2 SAAADI come from the germline V gene. The length of the CDR3 is 15 residues. The chain's CDR3 is CASITGTYPNYGYTF.

The chain employs TRBV4-1 and TRBJ2-1; the D gene TCRdb calls, TRBD2, cannot be checked with no DNA. Germline CDR1 reads MGHRA; CDR2 reads YSYEKL. CDR3 length: 14 residues. The CDR3 sequence: CASSQTRLAFEQFF.

The chain links TRBV7-2 to TRBJ2-2; absent DNA, TCRdb's TRBD2 call cannot be checked. The CDR3 contains 15 residues. Germline V gene lookup returns CDR1 SGHTA and CDR2 FQGNSA. The CDR3: CASSPGGRNTGELFF.

This sequence joins TRBV4-3 and TRBJ1-3; the TRBD1 assignment by TCRdb is unverifiable without DNA. The CDR3 has 14 amino acids. Germline V gives CDR1 LGHNA, CDR2 YSLEER. This CDR3 reads CASSQAGGGNTIYF.

V and J are TRBV20-1 and TRBJ2-5; TCRdb's D call, TRBD2, is unchecked because there is no DNA. In germline, CDR1 is DFQATT, CDR2 SNEGSKA (reference sequence). The CDR3 contains 15 residues. This chain's CDR3 is CSAIGTSGRQETQYF.

The chain employs TRBV5-1 and TRBJ2-5; TCRdb calls TRBD1, which cannot be checked without DNA. CDR1 is SGHRS and CDR2 is YFSETQ in the germline V gene. There are 14 residues in the CDR3. This CDR3 reads CASSLEQGKETQYF.

The rearrangement uses TRBV3-1 and TRBJ2-7; TCRdb's D call of TRBD1 is untestable without DNA. The CDR3 has 14 amino acids. CDR1 LGHDT and CDR2 YNNKEL come from the germline V gene (reference sequence). The chain's CDR3 is CASSRGTIAYEQYF.

The rearrangement uses TRBV6-1 and TRBJ1-3. The CDR3 totals 17 residues. In germline, CDR1 is MNHNS, CDR2 SASEGT. CDR3 protein: CASIIPGPPSSGNTIYF.

The chain has TRBV10-3 and TRBJ2-7; as DNA is missing, the TRBD1 call by TCRdb cannot be tested. The CDR3 covers 16 residues. In germline, CDR1 is ENHRY, CDR2 SYGVKD. This CDR3 reads CAISDDTGLISYEQYF.

The chain has TRBV29-1 and TRBJ2-1. Germline assignment: CDR1 SQVTM and CDR2 ANQGSEA. The CDR3 sequence is 12 residues long. The CDR3 here is CSVELAYNEQFF.

The chain couples TRBV20-1 to TRBJ1-3; TCRdb lists TRBD1, though no DNA is available to test this call. Germline CDR1 reads DFQATT; CDR2 reads SNEGSKA (reference sequence). The CDR3 loop spans 19 amino acids. The CDR3 loop is CSAGQPGTASIHSGNTIYF.

This chain links TRBV28 with TRBJ2-7; TCRdb designates TRBD2, a call that cannot be tested without DNA. The CDR3 covers 18 residues. Germline-derived CDR1 and CDR2 are MDHEN and SYDVKM. Here the CDR3 reads CASSPLGALAGFSYEQYF.

The V call is TRBV30, the J call TRBJ2-6; TCRdb's D call, TRBD1, is unchecked because there is no DNA. The CDR3 loop spans 17 amino acids. Germline V gene lookup returns CDR1 GTSNPN and CDR2 SVGIG (reference sequence). The CDR3 here is CAWSRSAGDGGANVLTF.

V gene TRBV30 combines with J gene TRBJ1-4; with no DNA, the TCRdb D assignment of TRBD1 cannot be verified. Germline V gene data show CDR1 as GTSNPN and CDR2 as SVGIG (reference sequence). CDR3 size: 15 residues. CDR3 protein: CACTKQGAKDEKLFF. Drawing the rest from reference TRBV30 and TRBJ1-4, the complete variable domain is SQTIHQWPATLVQPVGSPLSLECTVEGTSNPNLYWYRQAAGRGLQLLFYSVGIGQISSEVPQNLSASRPQDRQFILSSKKLLLSDSGFYLCACTKQGAKDEKLFFGSGTQLSVL.

The V gene is TRBV24-1, the J gene TRBJ1-4; checking the TCRdb D call of TRBD1 is not possible without DNA. The CDR3 runs 20 residues. Germline-derived CDR1 and CDR2 are KGHDR and SFDVKD. The CDR3 region is CATSEGQNSNYSRSPEKLFF.

The genes are TRBV12-3 or TRBV12-4 and TRBJ2-7; the TRBD1 assignment by TCRdb is unverifiable without DNA. This CDR3 is 13 amino acids long. CDR3 amino acids: CASSWAREYEQYF.

The chain couples TRBV20-1 to TRBJ2-5; TCRdb picks TRBD2, but there is no DNA to check that call. Per germline, CDR1 DFQATT and CDR2 SNEGSKA (reference sequence). The CDR3 has 14 residues. The CDR3 here is CSAPPSGGGETQYF.